Listed below are T cell receptor beta chains from one sample, sequenced in a study of OX40 agonist ivuxolimab in advanced cancers. Sequencing used immunoSEQ multiplex PCR; TCRdb keeps in-frame clones, though not all of them. The data hold 50,000 or so clones, with roughly nine tenths observed a single time. The sequenced sample was CD4+ or CD8+ T cells sorted from blood, obtained in a trial of the OX40 agonist ivuxolimab. All receptors derive from an adult with an advanced solid tumor such as melanoma, head and neck, liver or kidney cancer. Both conserved end residues are part of each CDR3. A D gene is named only where the DNA matches it firmly. Clone size appears in some rows only: once, few, many, or a class for an expanded clone.

D: -
size: -
V: TRBV7-9
J: TRBJ2-7
DNA: TGTGCCAGCAGCTTATTTGGGTACTCCTACGAGCAGTACTTC
CDR3: CASSLFGYSYEQYF

D: -
size: -
V: TRBV6-6
J: TRBJ2-7
DNA: TGTGCCAGTAATTCGAACTACGAGTACGAGCAGTACTTC
CDR3: CASNSNYEYEQYF

D: -
size: -
V: TRBV5-4
J: TRBJ1-4
DNA: TGTGCCAGCAGCTCTCAACAGGGTCAAAATGAAAAACTGTTTTTT
CDR3: CASSSQQGQNEKLFF

D: TRBD2
size: once
V: TRBV7-8
J: TRBJ2-1
DNA: TGTGCCAGCAGCTCCGGGACTAGCCTCAATGAGCAGTTCTTC
CDR3: CASSSGTSLNEQFF

D: -
size: -
V: TRBV25-1
J: TRBJ2-1
DNA: TGTGCCAGCAGTGAATGGGGGTCCCCCTACAATGAGCAGTTCTTC
CDR3: CASSEWGSPYNEQFF

D: TRBD1
size: -
V: TRBV6-6
J: TRBJ2-7
DNA: TGTGCCAGCAGCGAACCGGGACAGGGCGTTCACGAGCAGTACTTC
CDR3: CASSEPGQGVHEQYF

D: -
size: -
V: TRBV19
J: TRBJ1-2
DNA: TGTGCCAGTAGCCCCCCGGCCGAGGGCTACACCTTC
CDR3: CASSPPAEGYTF

D: TRBD2
size: -
V: TRBV7-9
J: TRBJ2-7
DNA: TGTGCCACCTCGACTAGCGGGAGTTCCTACGAGCAGTACTTC
CDR3: CATSTSGSSYEQYF

D: TRBD2
size: -
V: TRBV6-5
J: TRBJ2-1
DNA: TGTGCCAGCGGGGTGTCAGGGAGGGCCTACAATGAGCAGTTCTTC
CDR3: CASGVSGRAYNEQFF

D: -
size: -
V: TRBV6-6
J: TRBJ1-3
DNA: TGTGCCAGCAGTAGGACAGACTCTGGAAACACCATATATTTT
CDR3: CASSRTDSGNTIYF

D: TRBD2
size: -
V: TRBV15
J: TRBJ2-1
DNA: TGTGCCACCAGTCCTGGACTAGCGGGGTACAATGAGCAGTTCTTC
CDR3: CATSPGLAGYNEQFF

D: TRBD2
size: -
V: TRBV7-9
J: TRBJ2-7
DNA: TGTGCCAGCAGCCCCCGACTAGCGGGGACCTACGAGCAGTACTTC
CDR3: CASSPRLAGTYEQYF

D: -
size: -
V: TRBV19
J: TRBJ2-3
DNA: TGTGCCAGTAGTAACGCGAGGGGAAGCACAGATACGCAGTATTTT
CDR3: CASSNARGSTDTQYF

D: -
size: -
V: TRBV5-6
J: TRBJ2-7
DNA: TGTGCCAGCAGCTTAGGCAGGGGACGGTACGAGCAGTACTTC
CDR3: CASSLGRGRYEQYF

D: TRBD2
size: -
V: TRBV28
J: TRBJ2-1
DNA: TGTGCCAGCAGTCCGATCCCGGGGGGAAGCCACAATGAGCAGTTCTTC
CDR3: CASSPIPGGSHNEQFF

D: TRBD1
size: -
V: TRBV28
J: TRBJ2-7
DNA: TGTGCCAGCAGTTTATCTGGGACAGGGAGATACGAGCAGTACTTC
CDR3: CASSLSGTGRYEQYF

D: -
size: -
V: TRBV18
J: TRBJ2-7
DNA: TGTGCCAGCTCACCTTACTCCTACGAGCAGTACTTC
CDR3: CASSPYSYEQYF

D: -
size: -
V: TRBV11-2
J: TRBJ1-6
DNA: TGTGCCAGCAGCTTGGGGCAATATAATTCACCCCTCCACTTT
CDR3: CASSLGQYNSPLHF

D: -
size: -
V: TRBV29-1
J: TRBJ2-6
DNA: TGCAGCGTTGTACAGACCGAGCCGGGGGCCAACGTCCTGACTTTC
CDR3: CSVVQTEPGANVLTF

D: TRBD1
size: -
V: TRBV6-6
J: TRBJ1-4
DNA: TGTGCCGGCAAGGGACAGGGGAATGAAAAACTGTTTTTT
CDR3: CAGKGQGNEKLFF